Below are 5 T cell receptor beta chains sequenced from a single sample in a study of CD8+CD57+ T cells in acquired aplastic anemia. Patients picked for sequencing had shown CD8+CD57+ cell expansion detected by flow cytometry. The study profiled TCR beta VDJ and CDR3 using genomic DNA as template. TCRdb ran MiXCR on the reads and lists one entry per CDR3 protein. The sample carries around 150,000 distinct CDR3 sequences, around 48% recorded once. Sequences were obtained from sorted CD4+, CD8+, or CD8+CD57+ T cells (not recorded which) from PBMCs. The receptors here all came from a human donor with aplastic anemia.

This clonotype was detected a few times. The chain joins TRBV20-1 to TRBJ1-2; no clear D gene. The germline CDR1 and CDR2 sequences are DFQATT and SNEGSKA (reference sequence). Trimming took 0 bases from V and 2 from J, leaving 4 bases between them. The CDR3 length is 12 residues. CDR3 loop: CSARERNYGYTF. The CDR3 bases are TGCAGTGCTAGAGAACGAAACTATGGCTACACCTTC.

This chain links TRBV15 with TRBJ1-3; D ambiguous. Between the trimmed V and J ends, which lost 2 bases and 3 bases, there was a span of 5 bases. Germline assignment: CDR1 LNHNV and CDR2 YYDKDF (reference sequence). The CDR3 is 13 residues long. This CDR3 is CATSRPNGNTIYF. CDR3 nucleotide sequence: TGTGCCACCAGCAGACCGAATGGAAACACCATATATTTT.

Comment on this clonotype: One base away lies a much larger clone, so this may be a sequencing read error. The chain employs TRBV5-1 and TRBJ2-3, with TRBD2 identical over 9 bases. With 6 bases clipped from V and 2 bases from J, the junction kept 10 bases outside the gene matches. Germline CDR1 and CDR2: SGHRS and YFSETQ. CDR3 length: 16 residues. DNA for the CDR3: TGCGCCAGCAACCCCGGACTAGCGCGATACACAGATACGCAGTATTTT. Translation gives CASNPGLARYTDTQYF.

The CDR3 region is CASSGLVAANNEQFF. CDR3 nucleotides: TGTGCCAGCAGTGGGTTGGTAGCGGCGAACAATGAGCAGTTCTTC. The J gene is TRBJ2-1, the V gene TRBV2, with D possibly being TRBD2 (6 bases). The germline V gene has CDR1 SNHLY and CDR2 FYNNEI. Trimming took off 4 bases at V and 5 bases at J, with 15 bases between the two ends. The CDR3 runs to 15 residues. The full variable domain, in which reference TRBV2 and TRBJ2-1 provide the parts outside the CDR3, is EPEVTQTPSHQVTQMGQEVILRCVPISNHLYFYWYRQILGQKVEFLVSFYNNEISEKSEIFDDQFSVERPDGSNFTLKIRSTKLEDSAMYFCASSGLVAANNEQFFGPGTRLTVL.

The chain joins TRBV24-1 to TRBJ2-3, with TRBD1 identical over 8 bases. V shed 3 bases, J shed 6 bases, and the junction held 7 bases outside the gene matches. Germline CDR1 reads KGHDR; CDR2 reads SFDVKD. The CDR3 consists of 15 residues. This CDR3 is CATSDPDRVGDTQYF. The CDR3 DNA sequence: TGTGCCACCAGTGATCCGGACAGGGTAGGCGATACGCAGTATTTT.